Presented here are 2 T cell receptor beta chains from one specimen sequenced in a study of metastatic and nonmetastatic thyroid tumors. No treatment had been given to any patient before thyroid surgery. TCRdb re-called the PCR reads through MiXCR. This repertoire shows about 53,000 clones, approximately 20% found once; its top ten account for 3.5% to 5%. Sequencing input: blood. The origin of the receptors is a female donor with papillary thyroid cancer or a benign thyroid nodule (not recorded which). Some clones in this sample may be carry-over from other donors' samples.

V and J are TRBV11-3 and TRBJ2-2; D is uncertain. The length of the CDR3 is 14 residues. Germline V CDR1 and CDR2: SGHNT, YENEEA. Trimming removed 6 bases at V and 0 bases at J, with 8 bases between. CDR3 in amino acids: CASRSVANTGELFF. CDR3 nucleotide sequence: TGTGCCAGCAGATCTGTGGCGAACACCGGGGAGCTGTTTTTT.

V is TRBV11-2 and J is TRBJ1-6; D is possibly TRBD1 (6 bases). The CDR3 sequence is 14 residues long. CDR1 is SGHAT, CDR2 FQNNGV, per germline. Trimming took off 5 bases at V and 9 bases at J, with 14 bases between the two ends. In DNA, the CDR3 is TGTGCCAGCAGCCGTAACAGGGAGGCTTCACCCCTCCACTTT. This codes for CASSRNREASPLHF.